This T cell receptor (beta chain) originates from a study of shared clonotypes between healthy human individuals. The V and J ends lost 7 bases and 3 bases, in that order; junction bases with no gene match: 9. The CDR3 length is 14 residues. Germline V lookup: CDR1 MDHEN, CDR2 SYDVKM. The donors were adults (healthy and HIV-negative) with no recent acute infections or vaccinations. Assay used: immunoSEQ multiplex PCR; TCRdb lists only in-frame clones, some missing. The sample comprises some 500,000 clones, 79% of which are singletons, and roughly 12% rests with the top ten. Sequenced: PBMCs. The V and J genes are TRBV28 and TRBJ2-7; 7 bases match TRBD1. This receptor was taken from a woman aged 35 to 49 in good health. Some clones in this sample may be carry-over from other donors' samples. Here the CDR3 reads CASNRGGIIYEQYF. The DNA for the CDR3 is TGTGCCAGCAACAGGGGCGGTATCATCTACGAGCAGTACTTC.